This section outlines one T cell receptor beta chain sequence together with its context. The data are from a study of blood T cell repertoires in COVID-19. Whole-study context: The study drew acute and convalescent COVID-19 samples from the United States, Italy and Spain.

The recovered donors of Cohort 3 showed two negative PCRs, clearance, or symptom resolution. The CDR3 totals 14 residues. Germline V gene lookup returns CDR1 GTSNPN and CDR2 SVGIG (reference sequence). V gave up 1 base and J gave up 0 bases, with 6 bases separating them. Method: immunoSEQ multiplex PCR; TCRdb's copy keeps in-frame clones and lacks some. The sample records approximately 200,000 clones, 85% being singletons. Sequencing was performed on PBMCs or T cells enriched from blood (not recorded which). The clonotype was recovered from a man between 40 and 49 years old who had recovered from COVID-19. The chain uses TRBV30 and TRBJ2-2, with D tentatively TRBD2 (5 bases). The CDR3 loop is CAWSGLTNTGELFF. The CDR3 coding sequence is TGTGCCTGGAGTGGACTAACGAACACCGGGGAGCTGTTTTTT.